This T cell receptor (beta chain) is from a study of T cell responses to AZD1222 COVID-19 vaccine. Trimming removed 4 bases from V and 8 bases from J; junction bases left unmatched: 14. This CDR3 spans 16 amino acids. Germline CDR1 is MNHEY and CDR2 is SVGAGI. Method: immunoSEQ multiplex PCR; TCRdb's copy keeps in-frame clones and lacks some. The sample shows 85,000 to 90,000 clones, about 90% of them seen only once. The material was peripheral blood, obtained on day 0 of MenACWY control vaccination. This receptor was identified in an adult in good health. The chain employs TRBV6-5 and TRBJ1-2; 9 bases match TRBD1. CDR3 sequence (DNA): TGTGCCAGCAGTTCGGCCCCGGACAGGGGCGCAGGCGGCTACACCTTC. It is translated as CASSSAPDRGAGGYTF.